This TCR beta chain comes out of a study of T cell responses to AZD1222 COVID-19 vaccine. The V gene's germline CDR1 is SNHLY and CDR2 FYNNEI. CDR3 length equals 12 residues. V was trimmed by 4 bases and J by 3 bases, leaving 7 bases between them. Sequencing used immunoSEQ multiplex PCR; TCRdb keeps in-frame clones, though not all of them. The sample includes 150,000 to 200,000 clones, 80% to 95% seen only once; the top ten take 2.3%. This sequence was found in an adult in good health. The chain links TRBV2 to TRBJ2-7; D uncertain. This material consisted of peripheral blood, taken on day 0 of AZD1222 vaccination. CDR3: CASSAAGYEQYF. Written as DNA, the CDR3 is TGTGCCAGCAGTGCGGCCGGCTACGAGCAGTACTTC. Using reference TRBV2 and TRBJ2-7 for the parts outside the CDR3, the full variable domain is EPEVTQTPSHQVTQMGQEVILRCVPISNHLYFYWYRQILGQKVEFLVSFYNNEISEKSEIFDDQFSVERPDGSNFTLKIRSTKLEDSAMYFCASSAAGYEQYFGPGTRLTVT.